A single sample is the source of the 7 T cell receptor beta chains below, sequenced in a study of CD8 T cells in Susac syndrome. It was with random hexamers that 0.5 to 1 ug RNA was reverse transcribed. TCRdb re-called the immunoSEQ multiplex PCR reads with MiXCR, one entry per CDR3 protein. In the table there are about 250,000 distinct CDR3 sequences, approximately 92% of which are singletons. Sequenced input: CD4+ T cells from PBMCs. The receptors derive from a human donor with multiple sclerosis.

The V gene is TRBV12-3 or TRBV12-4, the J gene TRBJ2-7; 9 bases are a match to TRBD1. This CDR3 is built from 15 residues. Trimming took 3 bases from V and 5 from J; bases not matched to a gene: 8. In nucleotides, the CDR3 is TGTGCCAGCAGTTTGGGACAGGGTATAAGGAACGAGCAGTACTTC. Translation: CASSLGQGIRNEQYF.

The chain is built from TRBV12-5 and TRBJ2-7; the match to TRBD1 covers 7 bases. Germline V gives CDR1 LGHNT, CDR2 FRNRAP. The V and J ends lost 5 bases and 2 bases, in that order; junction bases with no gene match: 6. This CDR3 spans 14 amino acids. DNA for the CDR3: TGTGCTAGTGGTCCCCGACAGGGAACCTACGAGCAGTACGTC. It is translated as CASGPRQGTYEQYV.

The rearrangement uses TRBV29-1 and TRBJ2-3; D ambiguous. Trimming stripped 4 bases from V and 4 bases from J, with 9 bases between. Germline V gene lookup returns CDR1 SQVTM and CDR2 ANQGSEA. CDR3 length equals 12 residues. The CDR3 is CSVVATPDTQYF. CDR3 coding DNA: TGCAGCGTTGTCGCGACCCCAGATACGCAGTATTTT.

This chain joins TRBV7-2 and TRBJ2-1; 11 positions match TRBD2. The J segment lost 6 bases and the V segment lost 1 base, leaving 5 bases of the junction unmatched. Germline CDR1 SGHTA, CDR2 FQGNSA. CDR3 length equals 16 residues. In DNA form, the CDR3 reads TGTGCCAGCAGCTTAGGTGGTAGCGGGGGGGTCAATGAGCAGTTCTTC. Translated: CASSLGGSGGVNEQFF.

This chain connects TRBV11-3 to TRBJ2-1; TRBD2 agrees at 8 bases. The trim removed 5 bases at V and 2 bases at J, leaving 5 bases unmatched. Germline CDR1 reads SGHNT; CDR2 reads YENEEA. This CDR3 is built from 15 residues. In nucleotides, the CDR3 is TGTGCCAGCAGCCCCGGGGGGGCTGCCTACAATGAGCAGTTCTTC. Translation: CASSPGGAAYNEQFF.

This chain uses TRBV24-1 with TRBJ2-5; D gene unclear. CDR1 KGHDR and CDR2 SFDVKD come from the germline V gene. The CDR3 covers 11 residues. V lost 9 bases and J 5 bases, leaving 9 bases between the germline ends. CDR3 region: CATASGETQYF. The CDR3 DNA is TGTGCCACCGCTTCGGGTGAGACCCAGTACTTC.

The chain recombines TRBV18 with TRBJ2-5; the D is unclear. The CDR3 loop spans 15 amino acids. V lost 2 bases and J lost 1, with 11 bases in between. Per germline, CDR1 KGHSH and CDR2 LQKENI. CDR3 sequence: CASSPIAQIQETQYF. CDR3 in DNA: TGTGCCAGCTCACCAATCGCTCAGATCCAAGAGACCCAGTACTTC.